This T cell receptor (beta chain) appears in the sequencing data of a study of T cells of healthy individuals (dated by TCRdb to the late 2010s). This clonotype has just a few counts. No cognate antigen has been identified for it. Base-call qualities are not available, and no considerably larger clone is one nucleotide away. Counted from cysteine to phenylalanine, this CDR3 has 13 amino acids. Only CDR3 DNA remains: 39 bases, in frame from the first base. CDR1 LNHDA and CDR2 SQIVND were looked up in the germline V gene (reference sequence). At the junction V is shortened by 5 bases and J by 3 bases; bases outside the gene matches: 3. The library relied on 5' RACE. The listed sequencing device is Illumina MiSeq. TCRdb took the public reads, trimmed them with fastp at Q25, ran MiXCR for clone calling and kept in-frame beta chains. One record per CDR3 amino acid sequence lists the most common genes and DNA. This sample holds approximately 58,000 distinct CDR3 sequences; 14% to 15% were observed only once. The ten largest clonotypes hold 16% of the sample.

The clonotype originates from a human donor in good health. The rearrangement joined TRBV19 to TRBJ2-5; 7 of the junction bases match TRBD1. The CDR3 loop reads CASSLGTEETQYF. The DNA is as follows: TGTGCCAGTAGTCTGGGGACAGAAGAGACCCAGTACTTC.